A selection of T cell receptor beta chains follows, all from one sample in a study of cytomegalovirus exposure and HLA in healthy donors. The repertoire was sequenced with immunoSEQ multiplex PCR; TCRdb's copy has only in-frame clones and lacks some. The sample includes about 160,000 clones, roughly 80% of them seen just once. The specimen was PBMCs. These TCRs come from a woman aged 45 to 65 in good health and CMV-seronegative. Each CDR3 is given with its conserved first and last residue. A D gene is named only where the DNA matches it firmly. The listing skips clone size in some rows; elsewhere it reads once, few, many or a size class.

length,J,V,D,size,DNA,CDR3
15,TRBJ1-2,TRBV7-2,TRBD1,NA,TGTGCCAGCAGCTCGTCCGGGACAGCGATCTATGGCTACACCTTC,CASSSSGTAIYGYTF
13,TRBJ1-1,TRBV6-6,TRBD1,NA,TGTGCCAGCAGCCGCAGGGGGCTCACTGAAGCTTTCTTT,CASSRRGLTEAFF
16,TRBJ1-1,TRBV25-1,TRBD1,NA,TGTGCCAGCAGTGAATCAGATAGGGGGCCCTCCTCCGAAGCTTTCTTT,CASSESDRGPSSEAFF
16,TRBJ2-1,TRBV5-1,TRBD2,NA,TGCGCCAGCAGCTTGGCCGGGGGCGGGGGGGCCGATGAGCAGTTCTTC,CASSLAGGGGADEQFF
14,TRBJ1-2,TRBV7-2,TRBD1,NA,TGTGCCAGCAGCTTAGACTCAGGGGGTTATGGCTACACCTTC,CASSLDSGGYGYTF
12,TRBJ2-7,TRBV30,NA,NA,TGTGCCTTCAGAGAGGGTCAAAGCGAGCAGTACTTC,CAFREGQSEQYF
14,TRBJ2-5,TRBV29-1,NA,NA,TGCAGCGTGGCGGTAGGGGGAGGGCAAGAGACCCAGTACTTC,CSVAVGGGQETQYF
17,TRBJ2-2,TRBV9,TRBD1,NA,TGTGCCAGCAGCGTAGGGACAGGGGCCCTCTTCACCGGGGAGCTGTTTTTT,CASSVGTGALFTGELFF
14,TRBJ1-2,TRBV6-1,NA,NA,TGTGCCAGCCAGAGTACACAGGGAGTCTATGGCTACACCTTC,CASQSTQGVYGYTF
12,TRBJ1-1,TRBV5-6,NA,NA,TGTGCCAGCAGCTACGGACGGGGTAGAGCTTTCTTT,CASSYGRGRAFF
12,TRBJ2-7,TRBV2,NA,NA,TGTGCCAGCAGGAGCGGAACCTACGAGCAGTACTTC,CASRSGTYEQYF
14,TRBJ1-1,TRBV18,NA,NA,TGTGCCAGCTCACCACGGGGACAAAACACTGAAGCTTTCTTT,CASSPRGQNTEAFF
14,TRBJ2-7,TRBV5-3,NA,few,TGTGCCCTTCAGAGCCCCCGAGGCTCCTACGAGCAGTACTTC,CALQSPRGSYEQYF
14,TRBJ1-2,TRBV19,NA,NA,TGTGCCACCCTGGAGCGGATCCCCAACTATGGCTACACCTTC,CATLERIPNYGYTF
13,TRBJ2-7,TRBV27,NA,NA,TGTGCCAGCAGTAAGGGGATGGGCTACGAGCAGTACTTC,CASSKGMGYEQYF
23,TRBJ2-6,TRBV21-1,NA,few,TGTGCCAGCAGCCAGGGGGAGGAGGTAGGGGCCCCACACACCCTGAAAGGGGCCAACGTCCTGACTTTC,CASSQGEEVGAPHTLKGANVLTF
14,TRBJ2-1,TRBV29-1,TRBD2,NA,TGCAGCGTTGGACTAGCGGGCGCCTACAATGAGCAGTTCTTC,CSVGLAGAYNEQFF
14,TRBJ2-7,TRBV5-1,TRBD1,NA,TGCGCCAGCAGCTTCGACAGGGGGAGAGGCGAGCAGTACTTC,CASSFDRGRGEQYF
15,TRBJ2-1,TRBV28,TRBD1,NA,TGTGCCAGCAGTTTAGCGGGACAGGGGGGCAATGAGCAGTTCTTC,CASSLAGQGGNEQFF
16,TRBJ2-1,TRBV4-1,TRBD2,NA,TGCGCCAGCAGCCAAGGACTAGCGGGTCCCTACAATGAGCAGTTCTTC,CASSQGLAGPYNEQFF
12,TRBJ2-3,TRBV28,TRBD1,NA,TGTGCCAGCAGCCTTGTTGCGACAGGGGAGTATTTT,CASSLVATGEYF
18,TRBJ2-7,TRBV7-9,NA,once,TGTGCCAGCAGCTTATGGTACAGCCATTTCCCCCGTGTGGGAGGGCAGTACTTC,CASSLWYSHFPRVGGQYF
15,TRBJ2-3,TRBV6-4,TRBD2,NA,TGTGCCAGCAGTGACACAGCGGGGGGATCAGATACGCAGTATTTT,CASSDTAGGSDTQYF
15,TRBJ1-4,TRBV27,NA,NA,TGTGCCAGCAGTTTATCTGGGGGGGGGAATGAAAAACTGTTTTTT,CASSLSGGGNEKLFF
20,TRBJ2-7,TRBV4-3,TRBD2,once,TGCGCCAGCAGCCACATCATGGGGGGGTTGGAAGACGTCACCTCCTACGAGCAGTACTTC,CASSHIMGGLEDVTSYEQYF
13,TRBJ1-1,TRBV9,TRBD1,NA,TGTGCCAGCAGCGCAAGCCGGGACAGTCGCGCTTTCTTT,CASSASRDSRAFF
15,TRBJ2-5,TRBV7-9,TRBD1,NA,TGTGCCAGCAGCATATCGGGACAGGGGAAAGAGACCCAGTACTTC,CASSISGQGKETQYF